These 15 T cell receptor beta chains share one sample of origin, sequenced in a study of T cell repertoires in cytomegalovirus infection. TCRdb redid the calling of the reads with MiXCR, one entry per CDR3 protein. The sample lists about 920,000 distinct CDR3 sequences, around 32% occurring once. These receptors have no identified antigens. The input for sequencing was cultured CD8+ T cells from PBMCs, taken from culture after CMV antigen stimulation. The receptors originated from a human donor in good health (CMV status not recorded). Some clones in this sample may be carry-over from other donors' samples.

The chain recombines TRBV19 with TRBJ1-1; 11 bases match TRBD1. CDR3 size: 14 residues. The V gene end was trimmed by 5 bases and the J gene end by 11 bases; junction bases not matched to a gene: 10. Germline V CDR1 and CDR2: LNHDA, SQIVND (reference sequence). This CDR3 reads CASSSRTGGGRAFF. CDR3 nucleotide sequence: TGTGCCAGTAGTTCCCGGACAGGGGGCGGGAGGGCTTTCTTT.

The CDR3 loop reads CASSTPGDYSPLHF. CDR3 in DNA: TGTGCCAGTAGTACCCCAGGGGATTATTCACCCCTCCACTTT. The J gene is TRBJ1-6, the V gene TRBV19; D might be TRBD1 (6 bases). The germline V and J ends were trimmed by 4 bases and 8 bases, with 12 bases remaining between them. Germline lookup yields CDR1 LNHDA and CDR2 SQIVND (reference sequence). CDR3 length: 14 residues.

This chain uses TRBV11-2 with TRBJ1-2; no definite D call. The CDR3 runs to 12 residues. Germline V gene sequence: CDR1 SGHAT, CDR2 FQNNGV. Trimming took 2 bases from V and 8 from J, leaving 9 bases between them. For the CDR3, the DNA is TGTGCCAGCAGCTTACCGGATGGGGGCTACACCTTC. Protein sequence: CASSLPDGGYTF.

The rearrangement uses TRBV2 and TRBJ1-3; D is perhaps TRBD1 (5 bases). Germline values: CDR1 SNHLY, CDR2 FYNNEI. The CDR3 runs 15 residues. The germline V and J ends were trimmed by 7 bases and 0 bases, with 13 bases remaining between them. CDR3 DNA sequence: TGTGCCAGCATAGGACAAGGGATCTCTGGAAACACCATATATTTT. It is translated as CASIGQGISGNTIYF.

This clonotype was seen a few times. The CDR3 nucleotides are TGTGCCAGCAGTTTGTCCCCACAGGGGGCGAGGGGCTTTGAGCAGTACGTC. This gives the protein CASSLSPQGARGFEQYV. This sequence joins TRBV28 and TRBJ2-7; 9 bases are shared with TRBD1. The junction had 16 bases not matched to a gene; V was cut back by 3 bases and J by 7 bases. Germline CDR1 is MDHEN and CDR2 is SYDVKM. This CDR3 has 17 amino acids.

Regarding this clonotype: Since a much larger clone is just one base distant, this may be a read error. The chain is built from TRBV28 and TRBJ1-1; maybe TRBD1 (6 bases). The CDR3 runs to 14 residues. Germline V gene sequence: CDR1 MDHEN, CDR2 SYDVKM. V was cut by 7 bases and J by 9 bases, with 21 bases left in between. CDR3 in amino acids: CASIERGHGTKAFF. For the CDR3, the DNA is TGTGCCAGCATAGAACGGGGGCACGGGACTAAAGCTTTCTTT.

The rearrangement uses TRBV27 and TRBJ1-1; maybe TRBD1 (5 bases). Germline-derived CDR1 and CDR2 are MNHEY and SMNVEV (reference sequence). Trimming took off 0 bases at V and 4 bases at J, with 15 bases between the two ends. The CDR3 extends over 16 amino acids. The CDR3 is CASSLSLRGRGTEAFF. In DNA form, the CDR3 reads TGTGCCAGCAGTTTATCGTTGAGGGGCCGGGGCACTGAAGCTTTCTTT.

The genes are TRBV19 and TRBJ2-5; D gene unclear. V was shortened by 4 bases and J by 5 bases, with 8 bases between the two germline ends. The CDR3 runs to 12 residues. Germline V CDR1 and CDR2: LNHDA, SQIVND (reference sequence). The CDR3 sequence is CASSTASETQYF. The CDR3 DNA sequence: TGTGCCAGTAGTACGGCTTCGGAGACCCAGTACTTC.

V is TRBV5-1 and J is TRBJ2-3; maybe TRBD1 (5 bases). Per germline, CDR1 SGHRS and CDR2 YFSETQ. The CDR3 sequence is 15 residues long. The germline V and J ends were trimmed by 3 bases and 4 bases, with 15 bases remaining between them. The CDR3 here is CASSSNKGRSDTQYF. CDR3 in DNA: TGCGCCAGCAGCTCAAACAAGGGGCGCTCAGATACGCAGTATTTT.

The chain is built from TRBV19 and TRBJ2-2; TRBD2 agrees at 9 bases. The J segment lost 7 bases and the V segment lost 4 bases, leaving 7 bases of the junction unmatched. The CDR3 totals 15 residues. Germline V CDR1 and CDR2: LNHDA, SQIVND (reference sequence). The CDR3 is CASSNLAGFGGELFF. The CDR3 nucleotides read TGTGCCAGTAGTAATCTAGCGGGGTTCGGCGGGGAGCTGTTTTTT.

The J gene is TRBJ2-7, the V gene TRBV7-9; D could derive from TRBD1 or TRBD2 (5 bases each). Trimming shortened V by 5 bases and J by 5 bases, and 10 bases separated the two germline ends. Germline V gene lookup returns CDR1 SEHNR and CDR2 FQNEAQ (reference sequence). CDR3 size: 12 residues. As DNA, the CDR3 is TGTGCCAGCAGCCTGGGGGAGCACGAGCAGTACGTC. It is translated as CASSLGEHEQYV.

The CDR3 is CASSDTIYPYEQFF. CDR3 DNA: TGTGCCAGCAGTGACACCATTTATCCCTACGAGCAGTTCTTC. This chain uses TRBV6-6 with TRBJ2-1; D gene uncertain. The CDR3 has 14 amino acids. The V gene's germline CDR1 is MNHNY and CDR2 SVGAGI (reference sequence). Trimming left V 5 bases short and J 10 bases short, with 18 bases between.

This clonotype was observed a few times. The rearrangement joins TRBV19 to TRBJ1-1, with 9 bases that match TRBD1. V dropped 3 bases and J dropped 3; count of bases not matched to a gene: 11. CDR3 length: 17 amino acids. CDR1 LNHDA and CDR2 SQIVND come from the germline V gene (reference sequence). DNA of the CDR3: TGTGCCAGTAGTATTAATACTAGGGACAGGGTTTACACTGAAGCTTTCTTT. This sequence encodes CASSINTRDRVYTEAFF.

The rearrangement uses TRBV11-3 and TRBJ2-3; 8 bases agree with TRBD1. The V and J ends lost 1 base and 2 bases, in that order; junction bases with no gene match: 2. This CDR3 has 15 residues. Germline V gives CDR1 SGHNT, CDR2 YENEEA. The CDR3 is CASSLGQGTTDTQYF. DNA of the CDR3: TGTGCCAGCAGCTTAGGACAGGGGACCACAGATACGCAGTATTTT.

This clonotype was detected only a few times. The chain recombines TRBV12-3 or TRBV12-4 with TRBJ2-3, with D tentatively TRBD1 (5 bases). The CDR3 runs to 17 residues. The V end lost 0 bases, the J end lost 3 bases, and 16 bases lay between the germline ends. The CDR3 DNA reads as TGTGCCAGCAGTTTAGCGGGGCGGCGCAAGGGAACAGATACGCAGTATTTT. Translated: CASSLAGRRKGTDTQYF.